This T cell receptor beta chain was captured by sequencing in a study of cytomegalovirus exposure and HLA in healthy donors. For the study at large: The roughly 120 validation repertoires used the same platform as the approximately 700 first-cohort repertoires, a later analysis reported.

V was clipped by 4 bases and J by 2 bases, with 12 bases between them. The CDR3 has 14 amino acids. CDR1 and CDR2 from the germline V gene are SGHDN and FVKESK. Whole-study results and caveats: The TCR clusters that emerged in the first cohort tended, a later analysis found, to co-occur in the 110 or so validation repertoires. In vitro assays verified that a few CMV-associated chains recognized CMV antigens specifically.

The donors were members of the approximately 130-subject validation cohort (separate from the roughly 670-subject first cohort). Details on this clone: What it recognizes is unknown.

The data were produced by immunoSEQ multiplex PCR, yet TCRdb's version contains in-frame clones alone and is incomplete. The top ten hold less than 3.5% of the sample, which has some 150,000 clones, roughly 86% seen once. This TCR came from a man aged 18-30 years in good health and CMV-seropositive. The rearrangement joins TRBV14 to TRBJ2-7, with a tentative D call TRBD2 (6 bases). Input material: PBMCs. The CDR3 DNA reads as TGTGCCAGCAGCCGAACGGGACTCACCTACGAGCAGTACTTC. It yields the protein CASSRTGLTYEQYF.